This TCR beta chain was found in a study of blood T cell repertoires in COVID-19. At the level of the study: The samples span acute and convalescent COVID-19 from the United States, Italy and Spain. T cells, B-cell-depleted T cells, or PBMCs supplied cDNA or gDNA.

Original data processing: Estimation of nucleated cell counts relied on the amplification of reference gene primers. Measured with immunoSEQ multiplex PCR; TCRdb has only the in-frame clones, and not every one. V, J and clone size are those of that table, while D and trimming were read from the DNA. The table records approximately 54,000 clones, roughly 90% of them present only once. This TCR derives from a man aged 45-65 years with acute or convalescent COVID-19. Input material: peripheral blood.

CDR3 bases: TGTGCCAGCAGCAGCAGCGGGGTTGAGCAGTTCTTC. The encoded protein is CASSSSGVEQFF. V is TRBV11-2 and J is TRBJ2-1, with 7 nucleotides matching TRBD2. Trimming cost V 5 bases and J 9 bases; bases outside gene matches: 4. The CDR3 runs 12 residues. CDR1 is SGHAT, CDR2 FQNNGV, per germline. Variable domain in full (rest from reference TRBV11-2 and TRBJ2-1): EAGVAQSPRYKIIEKRQSVAFWCNPISGHATLYWYQQILGQGPKLLIQFQNNGVVDDSQLPKDRFSAERLKGVDSTLKIQPAKLEDSAVYLCASSSSGVEQFFGPGTRLTVL.